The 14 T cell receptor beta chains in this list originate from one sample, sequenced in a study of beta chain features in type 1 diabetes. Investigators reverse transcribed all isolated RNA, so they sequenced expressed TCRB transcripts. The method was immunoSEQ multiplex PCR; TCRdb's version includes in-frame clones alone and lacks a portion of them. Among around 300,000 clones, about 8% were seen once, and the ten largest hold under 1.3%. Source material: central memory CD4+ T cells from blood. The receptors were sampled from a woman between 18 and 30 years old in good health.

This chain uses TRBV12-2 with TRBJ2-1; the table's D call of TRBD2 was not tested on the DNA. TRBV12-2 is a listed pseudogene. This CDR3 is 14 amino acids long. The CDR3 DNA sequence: TGTGCAAGTCGCTTAGTCGCCGGGTACAATGAGCAGTTCTTC. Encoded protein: CASRLVAGYNEQFF.

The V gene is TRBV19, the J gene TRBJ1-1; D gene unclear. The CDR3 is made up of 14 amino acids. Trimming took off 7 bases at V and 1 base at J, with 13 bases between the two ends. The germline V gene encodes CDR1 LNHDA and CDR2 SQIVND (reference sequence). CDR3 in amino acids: CASTGIRGNTEAFF. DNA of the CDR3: TGTGCCAGTACGGGAATTCGGGGGAACACTGAAGCTTTCTTT.

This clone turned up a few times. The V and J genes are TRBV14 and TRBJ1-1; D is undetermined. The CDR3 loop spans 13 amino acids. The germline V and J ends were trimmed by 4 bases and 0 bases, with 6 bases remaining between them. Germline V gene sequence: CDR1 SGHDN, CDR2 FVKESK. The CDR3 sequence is CASSLQMNTEAFF. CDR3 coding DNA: TGTGCCAGCAGCCTCCAGATGAACACTGAAGCTTTCTTT.

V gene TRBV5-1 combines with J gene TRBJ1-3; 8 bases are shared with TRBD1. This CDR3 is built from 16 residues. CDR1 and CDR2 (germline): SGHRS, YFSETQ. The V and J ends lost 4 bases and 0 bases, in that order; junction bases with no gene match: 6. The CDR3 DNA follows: TGCGCCAGCAGCCTGGGGACAGGCGCCTCTGGAAACACCATATATTTT. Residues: CASSLGTGASGNTIYF.

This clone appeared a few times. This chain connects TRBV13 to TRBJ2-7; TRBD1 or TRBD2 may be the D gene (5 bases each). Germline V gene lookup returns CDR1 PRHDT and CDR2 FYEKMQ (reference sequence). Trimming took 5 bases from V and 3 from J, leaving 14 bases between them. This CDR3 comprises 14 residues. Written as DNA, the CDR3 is TGTGCCAGCAGCAACCGGGACGGGGACTACGAGCAGTACTTC. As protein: CASSNRDGDYEQYF.

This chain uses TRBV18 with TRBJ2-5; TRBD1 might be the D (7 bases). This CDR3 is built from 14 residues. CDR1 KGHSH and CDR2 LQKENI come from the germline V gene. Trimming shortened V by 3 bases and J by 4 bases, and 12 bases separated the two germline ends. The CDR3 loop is CASSPEQGGETQYF. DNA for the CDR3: TGTGCCAGCTCACCGGAGCAGGGGGGAGAGACCCAGTACTTC.

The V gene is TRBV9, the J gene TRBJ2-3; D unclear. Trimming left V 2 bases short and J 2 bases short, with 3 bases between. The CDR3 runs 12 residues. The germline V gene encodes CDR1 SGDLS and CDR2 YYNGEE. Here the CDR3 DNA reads TGTGCCAGCAGCGTGACCACAGATACGCAGTATTTT. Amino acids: CASSVTTDTQYF.

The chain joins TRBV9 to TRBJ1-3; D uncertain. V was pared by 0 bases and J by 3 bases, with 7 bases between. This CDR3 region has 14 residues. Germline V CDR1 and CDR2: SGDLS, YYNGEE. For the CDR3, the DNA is TGTGCCAGCAGCGTAGGAGACAATGGAAACACCATATATTTT. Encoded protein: CASSVGDNGNTIYF.

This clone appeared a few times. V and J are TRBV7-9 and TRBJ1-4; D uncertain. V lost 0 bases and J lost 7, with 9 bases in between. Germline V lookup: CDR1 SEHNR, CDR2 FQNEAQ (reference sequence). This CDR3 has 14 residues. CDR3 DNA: TGTGCCAGCAGCTTAGCAGGGTTTACTGAAAAACTGTTTTTT. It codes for CASSLAGFTEKLFF.

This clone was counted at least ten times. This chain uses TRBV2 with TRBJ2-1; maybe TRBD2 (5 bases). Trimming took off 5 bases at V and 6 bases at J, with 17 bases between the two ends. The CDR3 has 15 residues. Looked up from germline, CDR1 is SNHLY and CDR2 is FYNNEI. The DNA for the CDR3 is TGTGCCAGCAGTATAATCCTAGGTACTAGCAATGAGCAGTTCTTC. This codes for CASSIILGTSNEQFF.

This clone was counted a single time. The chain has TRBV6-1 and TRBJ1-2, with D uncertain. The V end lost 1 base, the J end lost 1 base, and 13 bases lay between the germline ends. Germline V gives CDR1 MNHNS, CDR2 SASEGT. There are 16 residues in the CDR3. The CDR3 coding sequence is TGTGCCAGCAGTGAAGATTGGGGTGTCGGTAACTATGGCTACACCTTC. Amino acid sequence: CASSEDWGVGNYGYTF.

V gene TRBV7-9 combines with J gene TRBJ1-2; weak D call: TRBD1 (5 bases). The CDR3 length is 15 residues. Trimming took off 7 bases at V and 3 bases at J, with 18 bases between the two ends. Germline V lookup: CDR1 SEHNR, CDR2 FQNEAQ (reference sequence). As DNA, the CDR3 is TGTGCCAGCACCCTATCCGGGACCGAGTACTATGGCTACACCTTC. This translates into CASTLSGTEYYGYTF.

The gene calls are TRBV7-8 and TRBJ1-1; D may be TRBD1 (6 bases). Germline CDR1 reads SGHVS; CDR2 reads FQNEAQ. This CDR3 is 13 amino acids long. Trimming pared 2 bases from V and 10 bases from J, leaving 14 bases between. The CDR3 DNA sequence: TGTGCCAGCAGCTTAAATTCAGGGGCTGGAGCTTTCTTT. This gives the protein CASSLNSGAGAFF.

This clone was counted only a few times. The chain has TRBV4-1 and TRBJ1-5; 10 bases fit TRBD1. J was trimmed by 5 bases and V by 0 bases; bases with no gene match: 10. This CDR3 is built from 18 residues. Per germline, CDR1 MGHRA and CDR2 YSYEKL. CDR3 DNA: TGCGCCAGCAGCCAAGAGCCCCGCGGGACAGGGGTGGATCAGCCCCAGCATTTT. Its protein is CASSQEPRGTGVDQPQHF.